The table lists the clone carrying this TCR beta chain with many counts. Antigen: not known. Regions amplified from RNA transcripts were the TCR beta CDR3 regions. First-round RT-PCR targeting the TCR CDR3 was performed with the HTBI primer set. Using its own MiXCR run on the multiplex PCR reads, TCRdb lists one record per CDR3 protein. The data contain around 610,000 distinct CDR3 sequences, under 15% of them singletons. CDR3 length: 13 residues. The ends were cut back, 2 bases at V and 7 bases at J, with 14 bases in the middle. Germline V CDR1 and CDR2: GTSNPN, SVGIG (reference sequence). The diagnoses drew upon clinical symptoms, serum thyroxine and TRAb, thyroid ultrasound and orbital computed tomography. The data stem from a study of T cells in Graves' hyperthyroidism and ophthalmopathy. Study-level background: Staff took peripheral blood when the initial diagnosis was made, before any treatment began. Findings and limits, study-wide: Prediction of ophthalmopathy progression came a median around 7.1 months pre-onset.

The source is a woman aged 40 to 49 with Graves' ophthalmopathy. Sequencing was performed on blood. The chain carries TRBV30 and TRBJ2-5, with a possible D match to TRBD2 (5 bases). The CDR3 region is CAWSTGPAGTQYF. CDR3 nucleotide sequence: TGTGCCTGGAGTACCGGGCCCGCGGGGACCCAGTACTTC. The whole variable domain, filled in from reference TRBV30 and TRBJ2-5, reads SQTIHQWPATLVQPVGSPLSLECTVEGTSNPNLYWYRQAAGRGLQLLFYSVGIGQISSEVPQNLSASRPQDRQFILSSKKLLLSDSGFYLCAWSTGPAGTQYFGPGTRLLVL.